The clone carrying this T cell receptor (beta chain) was recorded a few times. Germline V gene lookup returns CDR1 SNHLY and CDR2 FYNNEI. The ends were cut back, 4 bases at V and 5 bases at J, with 14 bases in the middle. The CDR3 consists of 14 residues. The data stem from a study of blood T cells in healthy people across ages. Primed by a sample-barcoded 5' primer and a J-beta primer mix, a second PCR proceeded for about 6 to 12 cycles. TCRdb reanalysed the 5' RACE reads using MiXCR and keeps one entry per CDR3 protein. The sample consists of over 1,500,000 distinct CDR3 sequences, roughly 50% of them appearing once.

Sample: blood. The genes are TRBV2 and TRBJ2-5; D may match TRBD1 or TRBD2 (7 bases each). The origin of this receptor is a middle-aged woman in good health. CDR3 loop: CASSVRQGGETQYF. The DNA for the CDR3 is TGTGCCAGCAGTGTGAGGCAGGGGGGGGAGACCCAGTACTTC.